This T cell receptor beta chain was sequenced for a study of naive and memory T cell subsets. Study observations and caveats: In naive cells, over 95% of TCR sequences were seen only once. Especially in CD8 cells, naive repertoires contained a few larger clonotypes, possibly CD45RA-re-expressing memory cells.

CDR3 length: 15 amino acids. Germline values: CDR1 SGHRS, CDR2 YFSETQ. V lost 4 bases and J lost 0, with 11 bases in between. The beta constant-region primer was an equimolar mix of two oligonucleotides covering TRBC1 and TRBC2. Nested alpha and beta constant-region primers with the SP2 primer drove four PCR rounds on ligated cDNA. MiXCR, applied by TCRdb to the UMI-ligation and nested PCR reads, yields one record per CDR3 protein. Altogether about 150,000 distinct CDR3 sequences are present, 20% to 25% being singletons, with the ten largest covering about 0.11%. This clonotype was found many times. Its matching antigen is unknown.

The sequenced sample consisted of naive CD4+ T cells from blood. The V gene is TRBV5-1, the J gene TRBJ2-1; TRBD2 is a possible D gene (5 bases). The origin of this receptor is a human donor in good health. Here the CDR3 reads CASSTSGSSYNEQFF. The DNA for the CDR3 is TGCGCCAGCAGCACCAGCGGTAGCTCCTACAATGAGCAGTTCTTC.